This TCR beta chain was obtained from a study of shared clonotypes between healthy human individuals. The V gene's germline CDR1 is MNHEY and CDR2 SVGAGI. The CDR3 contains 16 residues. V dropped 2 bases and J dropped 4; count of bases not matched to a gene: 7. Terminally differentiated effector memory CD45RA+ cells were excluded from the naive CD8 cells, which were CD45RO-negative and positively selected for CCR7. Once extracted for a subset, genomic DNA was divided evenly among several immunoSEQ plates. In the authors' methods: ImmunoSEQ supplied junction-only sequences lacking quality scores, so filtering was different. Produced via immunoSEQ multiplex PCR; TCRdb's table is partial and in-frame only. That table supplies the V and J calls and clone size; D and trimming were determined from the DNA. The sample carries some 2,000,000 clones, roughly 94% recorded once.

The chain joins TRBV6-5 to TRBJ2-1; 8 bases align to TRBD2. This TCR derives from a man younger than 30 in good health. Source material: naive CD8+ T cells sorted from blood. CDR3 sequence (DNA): TGTGCCAGCAGTTACCAAACTAGCGGCCTTTACAATGAGCAGTTCTTC. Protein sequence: CASSYQTSGLYNEQFF.